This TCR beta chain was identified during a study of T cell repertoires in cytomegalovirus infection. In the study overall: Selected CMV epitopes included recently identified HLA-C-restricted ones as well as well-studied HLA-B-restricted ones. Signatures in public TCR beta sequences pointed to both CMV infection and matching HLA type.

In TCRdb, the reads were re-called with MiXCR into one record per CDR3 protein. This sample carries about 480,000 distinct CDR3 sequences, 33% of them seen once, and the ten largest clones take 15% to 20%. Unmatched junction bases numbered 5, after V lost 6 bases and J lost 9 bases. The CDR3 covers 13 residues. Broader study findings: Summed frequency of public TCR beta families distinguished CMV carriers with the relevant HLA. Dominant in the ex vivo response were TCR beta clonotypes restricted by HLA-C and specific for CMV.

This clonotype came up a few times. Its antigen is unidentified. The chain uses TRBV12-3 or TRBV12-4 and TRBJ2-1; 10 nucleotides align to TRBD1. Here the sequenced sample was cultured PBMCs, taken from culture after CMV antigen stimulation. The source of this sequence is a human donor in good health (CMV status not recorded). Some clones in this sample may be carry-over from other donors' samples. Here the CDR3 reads CASSFDRGPEQFF. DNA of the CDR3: TGTGCCAGCAGCTTTGACAGGGGGCCTGAGCAGTTCTTC.